These 19 T cell receptor beta chains were all obtained from the same sample, sequenced in a study of T-cell reconstitution after alpha-beta-depleted transplantation in children. Unique molecular identifiers were incorporated during preparation of the TCRbeta library. Via MiXCR, TCRdb re-called the PCR reads, giving one row per CDR3 protein. The data show about 150,000 distinct CDR3 sequences, with roughly 11% seen just once and about 12% held by the top ten. This material consisted of PBMCs, taken before TCRalphabeta/CD19-depleted stem cell transplant. The origin of the receptors is a boy under 10 years old with acute myeloid leukemia, due to receive a stem cell transplant.

This clonotype was observed at least ten times. This chain links TRBV20-1 with TRBJ1-4; D is unclear. Trimming cost V 2 bases and J 8 bases, with 15 bases left between them. The CDR3 has 14 residues. CDR1 DFQATT and CDR2 SNEGSKA come from the germline V gene (reference sequence). The CDR3 DNA sequence: TGCAGTGCTAGAAATAGCCCGGTTGGAGAAAAACTGTTTTTT. The encoded protein is CSARNSPVGEKLFF.

This clonotype showed up many times. The chain employs TRBV3-1 and TRBJ2-5, with 11 bases that match TRBD2. Germline-derived CDR1 and CDR2 are LGHDT and YNNKEL (reference sequence). This CDR3 contains 15 residues. The V segment lost 1 base and the J segment 4 bases; nucleotides outside the gene matches: 2. DNA of the CDR3: TGTGCCAGCAGCCAAGGTAGCGGGAGGGGAGAGACCCAGTACTTC. Its translation: CASSQGSGRGETQYF.

This clonotype showed up many times. The chain recombines TRBV29-1 with TRBJ2-3; D is tentatively TRBD1 or TRBD2 (5 bases each). The germline CDR1 and CDR2 sequences are SQVTM and ANQGSEA. With 5 bases removed from V and 3 bases from J, the gap between germline ends came to 15 bases. The CDR3 runs 14 residues. As DNA, the CDR3 is TGCAGCGTTCACTCCGGGACGGAAACAGATACGCAGTATTTT. Its translation: CSVHSGTETDTQYF.

This clonotype was recorded at least ten times. The V and J genes are TRBV28 and TRBJ2-1; TRBD1 matches at 8 bases. The CDR3 has 17 amino acids. The germline CDR1 and CDR2 sequences are MDHEN and SYDVKM. Germline trimming cut 7 bases from V and 3 bases from J; bases unmatched to any gene: 14. CDR3 sequence: CASTLETGQVLYNEQFF. The CDR3 nucleotides read TGTGCCAGCACCCTTGAAACGGGACAGGTCCTCTACAATGAGCAGTTCTTC.

A few counts support this clonotype. This may arise from a read error, as a much more abundant clone is one base away. CDR3 sequence (DNA): TGCTGTGGGGGGGGAGAGGGAGCTGGGGGAGAGACCCAGTACTTC. Translating it yields CCGGGEGAGGETQYF. This chain joins TRBV20-1 and TRBJ2-5; 7 nucleotides align to TRBD2. Germline V gives CDR1 DFQATT, CDR2 SNEGSKA (reference sequence). The CDR3 is made up of 15 amino acids.

The DNA for the CDR3 is TGTGCCAACAGTTACGGGTTGGGTACCTACGAGCAGTACGTC. This translates into CANSYGLGTYEQYV. V is TRBV6-5 and J is TRBJ2-7, with D unclear. The CDR3 has 14 amino acids. The germline gives CDR1 MNHEY, CDR2 SVGAGI.

This clonotype was seen ten or more times. This chain uses TRBV13 with TRBJ2-1, with TRBD2 matching over 7 bases. The CDR3 runs to 16 residues. Germline V gene sequence: CDR1 PRHDT, CDR2 FYEKMQ (reference sequence). J gave up 2 bases and V 5 bases, and 9 bases lay outside the gene matches. The CDR3 is CASSDLGRGTYNEQFF. The CDR3 nucleotides read TGTGCCAGCAGCGATTTAGGGCGGGGGACCTACAATGAGCAGTTCTTC.

Ten or more counts support this clonotype. The V call is TRBV7-9, the J call TRBJ2-1, with 9 bases that match TRBD2. Per germline, CDR1 SEHNR and CDR2 FQNEAQ (reference sequence). CDR3 length: 16 residues. V shed 2 bases, J shed 4 bases, and the junction held 6 bases outside the gene matches. The chain's CDR3 is CASSLYSTSGYNEQFF. CDR3 DNA sequence: TGTGCCAGCAGCTTATATTCGACTAGCGGATACAATGAGCAGTTCTTC.

This clonotype was counted at least ten times. The rearrangement uses TRBV5-1 and TRBJ2-1; TRBD1 aligns across 7 bases. Germline V gives CDR1 SGHRS, CDR2 YFSETQ. After removal of 5 bases from V and 0 bases from J, the junction contained 8 bases not matched to a gene. CDR3 length equals 16 residues. The CDR3 nucleotides are TGCGCCAGCAGTAGAAGACAGGGAGCCTCCTACAATGAGCAGTTCTTC. Its translation: CASSRRQGASYNEQFF.

On this clonotype: Just one base apart from a much larger clone, this may be a read error. The chain combines TRBV28 with TRBJ2-3, with 8 bases fitting TRBD1. The CDR3 has 15 amino acids. Germline V lookup: CDR1 MDHEN, CDR2 SYDVKM. The CDR3 protein is CAISPQGARADTQYF. The CDR3 DNA reads TGTGCCATCAGTCCCCAGGGGGCCAGGGCAGATACGCAGTATTTT. The full variable domain, in which reference TRBV28 and TRBJ2-3 provide the parts outside the CDR3, is DVKVTQSSRYLVKRTGEKVFLECVQDMDHENMFWYRQDPGLGLRLIYFSYDVKMKEKGDIPEGYSVSREKKERFSLILESASTNQTSMYLCAISPQGARADTQYFGPGTRLTVL.

This clonotype occurred many times. V usage is TRBV4-1 and J usage is TRBJ2-5, with D unresolved. The length of the CDR3 is 13 residues. V lost 0 bases to trimming and J lost 5 bases, with 7 bases between them. CDR1 and CDR2 (germline): MGHRA, YSYEKL. The CDR3 nucleotides are TGCGCCAGCAGCCAAGACCCGGCGGAGACCCAGTACTTC. Translated, it gives CASSQDPAETQYF.

This clonotype was found many times. V and J are TRBV13 and TRBJ2-7, with 11 bases that match TRBD1. The CDR3 has 16 amino acids. Germline V gene sequence: CDR1 PRHDT, CDR2 FYEKMQ (reference sequence). After removal of 5 bases from V and 2 bases from J, the junction contained 8 bases not matched to a gene. Here the CDR3 reads CASSRGGQGAPYEQYV. For the CDR3, the DNA is TGTGCCAGCAGCAGGGGTGGACAGGGGGCCCCCTACGAGCAGTACGTC.

As concerns this clonotype: A much larger clonotype is one base distant, so this may be a read error. The chain uses TRBV10-3 and TRBJ1-2; perhaps TRBD1 as D (6 bases). CDR1 is ENHRY, CDR2 SYGVKD, per germline. The length of the CDR3 is 13 residues. CDR3 sequence: CAISESNRDGYPF. The CDR3 DNA is TGTGCCATCAGTGAGTCGAACAGGGATGGCTACCCCTTC.

In its sample, this clonotype was seen many times. The rearrangement links TRBV3-1 to TRBJ2-7; 14 positions match TRBD2. The CDR3 has 14 amino acids. The V segment lost 5 bases and the J segment 3 bases; nucleotides outside the gene matches: 0. Germline V gene sequence: CDR1 LGHDT, CDR2 YNNKEL (reference sequence). CDR3 nucleotide sequence: TGTGCCAGCAGCGGACTAGCGGGAGGCTACGAGCAGTACTTC. Protein sequence: CASSGLAGGYEQYF.

In this sample, this clonotype turned up many times. The CDR3, as DNA: TGTGCCTCCCGACTAGCGAACACCGGGGAGCTGTTTTTT. It yields the protein CASRLANTGELFF. The gene calls are TRBV24-1 and TRBJ2-2; D is perhaps TRBD2 (6 bases). The CDR3 extends over 13 amino acids. Trimming removed 12 bases at V and 0 bases at J, with 10 bases between. Germline V CDR1 and CDR2: KGHDR, SFDVKD.

A note on this clonotype: One base away lies a much larger clone, so this may be a sequencing read error. The chain links TRBV6-4 to TRBJ2-1, with TRBD1 matching over 9 bases. The germline gives CDR1 MRHNA, CDR2 SNTAGT. V shed 8 bases, J shed 8 bases, and the junction held 10 bases outside the gene matches. The CDR3 runs to 14 residues. The CDR3 sequence: CASGRTGEFDEQFF. The CDR3 DNA sequence: TGTGCCAGCGGCAGGACAGGGGAGTTCGATGAGCAGTTCTTC.

CDR3 nucleotides: TGTGCCAGCAGTGACCCCACGTGGAACATTCAGTACTTC. This translates into CASSDPTWNIQYF. The V gene is TRBV2, the J gene TRBJ2-4; D is ambiguous. V lost 3 bases and J 7 bases, leaving 10 bases between the germline ends. This CDR3 is 13 amino acids long. Per germline, CDR1 SNHLY and CDR2 FYNNEI.

The chain links TRBV5-4 to TRBJ1-1; unclear D gene. Trimming cost V 0 bases and J 2 bases, with 11 bases left between them. The germline CDR1 and CDR2 sequences are SGHNT and YYREEE (reference sequence). The CDR3 is 15 amino acids. Here the CDR3 DNA reads TGTGCCAGCAGCTTGGTTGGCAGGCCCAACACTGAAGCTTTCTTT. This translates into CASSLVGRPNTEAFF.

This clonotype was counted at least ten times. The chain joins TRBV20-1 to TRBJ1-5; possibly TRBD1 for D (6 bases). The germline V gene has CDR1 DFQATT and CDR2 SNEGSKA (reference sequence). CDR3 length: 14 residues. V lost 4 bases and J lost 6, with 16 bases in between. CDR3 nucleotides: TGCAGTGCTACGAAAGGGGGGCTTGGTCAGCCCCAGCATTTT. Amino acid sequence: CSATKGGLGQPQHF.